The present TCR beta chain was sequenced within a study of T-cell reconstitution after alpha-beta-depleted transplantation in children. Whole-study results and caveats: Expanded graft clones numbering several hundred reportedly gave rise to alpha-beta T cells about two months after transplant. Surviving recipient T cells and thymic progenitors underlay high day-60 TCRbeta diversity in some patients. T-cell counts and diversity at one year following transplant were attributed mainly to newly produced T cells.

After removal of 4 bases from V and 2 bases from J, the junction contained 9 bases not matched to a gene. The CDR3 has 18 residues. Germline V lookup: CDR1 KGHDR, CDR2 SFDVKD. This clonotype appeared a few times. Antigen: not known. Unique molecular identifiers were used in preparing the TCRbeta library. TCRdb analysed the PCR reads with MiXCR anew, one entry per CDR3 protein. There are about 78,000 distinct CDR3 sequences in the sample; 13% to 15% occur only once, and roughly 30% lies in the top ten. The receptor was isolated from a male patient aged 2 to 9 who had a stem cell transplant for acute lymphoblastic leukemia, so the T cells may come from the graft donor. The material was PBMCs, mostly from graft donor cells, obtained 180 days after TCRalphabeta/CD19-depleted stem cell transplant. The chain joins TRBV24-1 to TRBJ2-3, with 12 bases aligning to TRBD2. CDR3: CATSDAGLAGSSTDTQYF. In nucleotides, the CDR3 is TGTGCCACCAGTGACGCGGGACTAGCGGGTTCCTCCACAGATACGCAGTATTTT.